This T cell receptor (beta chain) was documented in a study of Ad26.COV2.S vaccination and SARS-CoV-2 variants (dated by TCRdb to the early 2020s). Study-wide context: Vaccine-arm donors were drawn from COV1001, a multicentre, randomized, double-blind, placebo-controlled phase I-IIa trial of Ad26.COV2.S in healthy adults. Participants in the trial were split at random into five groups of five each, receiving low-dose or high-dose Ad26.COV2.S once or twice, or else placebo on both occasions. The TCR-sequenced set comprised about 32 samples: around 20 Ad26.COV2.S vaccine recipients, 5 placebo recipients and 8 SARS-CoV-2 convalescent individuals. Blinding of investigators to trial group allocation was maintained during experiments and outcome assessment. TCRbeta repertoire sequencing was used to assess the specificity and breadth of SARS-CoV-2-reactive T cell receptors after Ad26.COV2.S vaccination. Ad26.COV2.S was administered intramuscularly at a dose of 5x10^10 or 1x10^11 viral particles, either as one shot or as two shots given 56 days apart. Points the paper makes about the study in general: It was noted by the authors that total T cell responses may have been underestimated by the TCR breadth and depth analyses. The study was not powered to compare responses between vaccine doses or regimens. Spike-specific TCR breadth was higher in Ad26.COV2.S recipients than in placebo recipients (P = 0.0014). After vaccination, spike-specific CD8+ and CD4+ T cell responses were reported to show substantial breadth. Vaccine and placebo recipients had comparable non-spike TCR breadth, which fits with the vaccine containing only spike.

V is pared back by 1 base and J by 8 bases, with 12 bases lying between the germline termini. The CDR3 measures 14 amino acids from cysteine to phenylalanine. Only the CDR3 DNA stays, 42 bases, in frame from base 1. CDR1 SEHNR and CDR2 FQNEAQ were looked up in the germline V gene (reference sequence). The treatment or condition label for this specimen denotes: around 19 received Ad26.COV2.S at low or high dose, single or two shots; 5 received placebo; per-sample allocation not given. Repertoires of vaccine and placebo recipients were sequenced from samples collected on day 63 after the first injection. Between 29 July and 7 August 2020, Cohort 1b enrolled 25 adults aged 18-55 years at one site in Boston, USA. Ad26.COV2.S was a replication-incompetent adenovirus type 26 vector that expressed a prefusion-stabilized SARS-CoV-2 spike protein derived from the original Wuhan strain. The immunoSEQ Assay was used to sequence TCRbeta CDR3 regions. After extraction, genomic DNA underwent amplification by bias-controlled multiplex PCR, followed by high-throughput sequencing. The paper's data handling went like this. To quantify the absolute abundance of every unique TCRbeta CDR3 region, sequences were collapsed and filtered. Usable DNA was measured by amplifying reference genes present in all nucleated cells, and TCRbeta template counts were normalized to that usable DNA to estimate T cell fraction. Repertoire TCRs were annotated as SARS-CoV-2-specific by exact matching of V gene, CDR3 amino acid sequence and J gene to a known reactive TCR set. MIRA supplied the reference SARS-CoV-2 TCR set, which was filtered for enrichment in COVID-19-positive ImmuneCODE repertoires so that public or cross-reactive TCRs were removed. Using the MIRA antigens, annotated TCRs were further analysed by specific ORF or by position within an ORF. Depth was the summed frequency of annotated unique rearrangements, while breadth was defined as annotated unique rearrangements over total unique productive rearrangements. Two-sided Wilcoxon rank-sum tests were applied when comparing TCR breadth between groups. The clones in this table, taken by TCRdb from immuneACCESS, are in-frame only. Not every clone is retained; where verified, under half of the shortfall comes from an unresolved V gene, and the cause of the rest is unknown. V and J calls plus clone size are reproduced from that table; the DNA served to infer D and trimming. A total of about 400,000 clones appear in this sample, less than 90% of them only once. Roughly 3.5% of the sample is in the top ten clones.

About this clone itself: Its antigen is unknown. Within one base of it there is no much larger clone, and no base qualities were kept.

The V gene is TRBV7-9 and the J gene is TRBJ2-1; the D gene assignment is ambiguous. The sample was peripheral blood, taken in a trial of Ad26.COV2.S vaccine versus placebo. The source of this sequence is a person between 18 and 65 years old who received the Ad26.COV2.S COVID-19 vaccine or a placebo. The sequenced DNA: TGTGCCAGCAGCTTAGATAGGTCTGTTGATGAGCAGTTCTTC. The translation is CASSLDRSVDEQFF.